The 31 T cell receptor beta chains given below trace back to one sample, sequenced in a study of blood T cell repertoires in COVID-19. The assay was immunoSEQ multiplex PCR, and TCRdb's table has in-frame clones only and misses some. The data hold about 74,000 clones, with just over 85% observed a single time. Sequenced: peripheral blood. The origin of the receptors is an elderly woman with active or convalescent COVID-19.

CDR3 sequence reads: CASSEYKGSGSPLHF. CDR3 nucleotides: TGTGCCAGCAGTGAATATAAGGGGTCGGGTTCACCCCTCCACTTT. The J gene is TRBJ1-6, the V gene TRBV25-1; a weak D match, TRBD1 (5 bases). V lost 0 bases to trimming and J lost 9 bases, with 12 bases between them. Germline-derived CDR1 and CDR2 are MGHDK and SYGVNS. The CDR3 runs 15 residues. Drawing the rest from reference TRBV25-1 and TRBJ1-6, the complete variable domain is EADIYQTPRYLVIGTGKKITLECSQTMGHDKMYWYQQDPGMELHLIHYSYGVNSTEKGDLSSESTVSRIRTEHFPLTLESARPSHTSQYLCASSEYKGSGSPLHFGNGTRLTVT.

The V gene is TRBV6-5, the J gene TRBJ1-2; possible D gene TRBD1, 5 bases. The germline gives CDR1 MNHEY, CDR2 SVGAGI. CDR3 length: 13 residues. Between the trimmed V and J ends, which lost 2 bases and 4 bases, there was a span of 8 bases. This CDR3 is CASSYGAGYGYTF. Here the CDR3 DNA reads TGTGCCAGCAGTTACGGGGCAGGCTATGGCTACACCTTC.

The V gene is TRBV4-3, the J gene TRBJ1-1; D unresolved. From germline, CDR1 is LGHNA and CDR2 YSLEER. This CDR3 region has 14 residues. Trimming took 0 bases from V and 11 from J, leaving 16 bases between them. The CDR3 coding sequence is TGCGCCAGCAGCCAAGATGGGCCCACCAGTGGGGCTTTCTTT. This translates into CASSQDGPTSGAFF.

The V and J genes are TRBV7-9 and TRBJ2-2; weak D call: TRBD1 (6 bases). Trimming left V 4 bases short and J 4 bases short, with 10 bases between. The CDR3 consists of 14 residues. Germline CDR1 reads SEHNR; CDR2 reads FQNEAQ (reference sequence). As DNA, the CDR3 is TGTGCCAGCAGCTCCTCGGACAGCACCGGGGAGCTGTTTTTT. This translates into CASSSSDSTGELFF.

The chain joins TRBV7-2 to TRBJ2-5, with 9 nucleotides matching TRBD2. Germline lookup yields CDR1 SGHTA and CDR2 FQGNSA. The V and J ends lost 1 base and 8 bases, in that order; junction bases with no gene match: 11. The CDR3 totals 16 residues. The CDR3 nucleotides read TGTGCCAGCAGCTTAGACCTAGCGGGGTCTACTCGAACCCAGTACTTC. Protein sequence: CASSLDLAGSTRTQYF.

This clone was detected once. Other DNA sequences in this specimen translate into the identical CDR3. The gene calls are TRBV7-9 and TRBJ1-1, with 7 bases matching TRBD1. CDR3 length: 15 amino acids. CDR1 and CDR2 (germline): SEHNR, FQNEAQ (reference sequence). V shed 3 bases, J shed 0 bases, and the junction held 4 bases outside the gene matches. The CDR3 DNA reads as TGTGCCAGCAGCTTTCGGACAGGCATGAACACTGAAGCTTTCTTT. This translates into CASSFRTGMNTEAFF.

V gene TRBV19 combines with J gene TRBJ1-1, with TRBD1 matching over 7 bases. J gave up 5 bases and V 7 bases, and 10 bases lay outside the gene matches. This CDR3 is built from 14 residues. The V gene's germline CDR1 is LNHDA and CDR2 SQIVND (reference sequence). The CDR3 here is CASTTTGRRTEAFF. The CDR3 region has the DNA TGTGCCAGTACTACGACAGGGAGAAGGACTGAAGCTTTCTTT. Using reference TRBV19 and TRBJ1-1 for the parts outside the CDR3, the full variable domain is DGGITQSPKYLFRKEGQNVTLSCEQNLNHDAMYWYRQDPGQGLRLIYYSQIVNDFQKGDIAEGYSVSREKKESFPLTVTSAQKNPTAFYLCASTTTGRRTEAFFGQGTRLTVV.

V usage is TRBV19 and J usage is TRBJ2-1, with D perhaps TRBD2 (5 bases). V lost 5 bases and J 3 bases, leaving 11 bases between the germline ends. Germline CDR1 reads LNHDA; CDR2 reads SQIVND (reference sequence). This CDR3 comprises 14 residues. DNA of the CDR3: TGTGCCAGTAGTGTCGGGAACTTCTACAATGAGCAGTTCTTC. Protein product: CASSVGNFYNEQFF. Full variable domain (missing parts from reference TRBV19 and TRBJ2-1): DGGITQSPKYLFRKEGQNVTLSCEQNLNHDAMYWYRQDPGQGLRLIYYSQIVNDFQKGDIAEGYSVSREKKESFPLTVTSAQKNPTAFYLCASSVGNFYNEQFFGPGTRLTVL.

The chain has TRBV4-3 and TRBJ1-1, with 9 nucleotides matching TRBD1. In germline, CDR1 is LGHNA, CDR2 YSLEER. CDR3 size: 12 residues. V trimming: 5 bases; J trimming: 10 bases; junction bases outside the gene matches: 5. The CDR3 loop is CASSRQGERAFF. The CDR3, as DNA: TGCGCCAGCAGCAGACAGGGGGAGCGAGCTTTCTTT.

The chain links TRBV6-4 to TRBJ2-1; the match to TRBD2 covers 7 bases. Germline loops: CDR1 MRHNA, CDR2 SNTAGT. The CDR3 contains 15 residues. V lost 4 bases and J lost 9; bases outside the gene matches: 12. CDR3 sequence: CASSALGLDKGEQFF. In DNA, the CDR3 is TGTGCCAGCAGTGCGCTTGGACTAGACAAGGGTGAGCAGTTCTTC.

The gene calls are TRBV7-6 and TRBJ2-5; a possible D gene is TRBD2 (5 bases). CDR1 SGHVS and CDR2 FNYEAQ come from the germline V gene. Trimming took 5 bases from V and 3 from J, leaving 13 bases between them. The CDR3 covers 14 residues. The CDR3 protein is CASSRSRTEETQYF. The CDR3 coding sequence is TGTGCCAGCAGCCGTTCCCGGACTGAAGAGACCCAGTACTTC.

The chain couples TRBV4-2 to TRBJ2-5; D possibly corresponds to TRBD1 (5 bases). This CDR3 spans 15 amino acids. Germline V lookup: CDR1 LGHNA, CDR2 YNFKEQ. V was pared by 4 bases and J by 1 base, with 13 bases between. In DNA, the CDR3 is TGTGCCAGCAGCCCCCCCCAGGGTACCCAAGAGACCCAGTACTTC. Translated, it gives CASSPPQGTQETQYF.

The rearrangement joins TRBV5-6 to TRBJ2-5, with TRBD2 as a possible D gene (6 bases). The germline V and J ends were trimmed by 5 bases and 4 bases, with 18 bases remaining between them. Per the germline V gene, CDR1 is SGHDT and CDR2 is YYEEEE. The CDR3 is made up of 15 amino acids. Written as DNA, the CDR3 is TGTGCCAGCAGTTTCTTCCGGCGGGGCATAGAGACCCAGTACTTC. This gives the protein CASSFFRRGIETQYF.

The rearrangement joins TRBV9 to TRBJ2-3, with 10 bases that match TRBD1. The germline V gene encodes CDR1 SGDLS and CDR2 YYNGEE. The CDR3 runs to 16 residues. The ends lost 0 bases at V and 4 bases at J; junction bases unmatched: 5. The CDR3: CASSVVPTGGADTQYF. The CDR3 nucleotides are TGTGCCAGCAGCGTAGTGCCGACAGGGGGCGCAGATACGCAGTATTTT. The full variable domain, with the rest looked up from reference TRBV9 and TRBJ2-3, is DSGVTQTPKHLITATGQRVTLRCSPRSGDLSVYWYQQSLDQGLQFLIQYYNGEERAKGNILERFSAQQFPDLHSELNLSSLELGDSALYFCASSVVPTGGADTQYFGPGTRLTVL.

The chain uses TRBV7-9 and TRBJ2-1, with 7 bases fitting TRBD1. Looked up from germline, CDR1 is SEHNR and CDR2 is FQNEAQ (reference sequence). V trimming: 2 bases; J trimming: 5 bases; junction bases outside the gene matches: 6. The CDR3 sequence is 15 residues long. The CDR3 is CASSLPGTANNEQFF. CDR3 nucleotides: TGTGCCAGCAGCTTACCCGGGACAGCTAACAATGAGCAGTTCTTC. The entire variable domain, with the rest obtained from reference TRBV7-9 and TRBJ2-1, is as follows: DTGVSQNPRHKITKRGQNVTFRCDPISEHNRLYWYRQTLGQGPEFLTYFQNEAQLEKSRLLSDRFSAERPKGSFSTLEIQRTEQGDSAMYLCASSLPGTANNEQFFGPGTRLTVL.

The chain couples TRBV12-5 to TRBJ2-5, with D perhaps matching TRBD2 (7 bases). V was pared by 3 bases and J by 5 bases, with 13 bases between. CDR1 LGHNT and CDR2 FRNRAP come from the germline V gene. The CDR3 has 14 amino acids. CDR3 DNA sequence: TGTGCTAGTGGTTTATCGGGGGGCGCCGAGACCCAGTACTTC. Its protein product is CASGLSGGAETQYF.

The chain joins TRBV18 to TRBJ2-7; 8 bases agree with TRBD1. Germline loops: CDR1 KGHSH, CDR2 LQKENI. The CDR3 sequence is 16 residues long. V gave up 6 bases and J gave up 2 bases; unmatched junction bases: 12. The CDR3 DNA is TGTGCCAGCTCCCCAAGAAGGACAGGGCTAACCTACGAGCAGTACTTC. Residues: CASSPRRTGLTYEQYF.

Only a few counts were recorded for this clone. The rearrangement links TRBV27 to TRBJ2-7; D uncertain. Germline V gives CDR1 MNHEY, CDR2 SMNVEV (reference sequence). Trimming left V 2 bases short and J 2 bases short, with 13 bases between. The CDR3 consists of 15 residues. CDR3 region: CASSLDGASAYEQYF. The DNA for the CDR3 is TGTGCCAGCAGTTTAGACGGAGCATCCGCCTACGAGCAGTACTTC.

The chain carries TRBV5-1 and TRBJ1-1; 7 bases match TRBD1. Germline-derived CDR1 and CDR2 are SGHRS and YFSETQ. The CDR3 runs to 16 residues. The V segment lost 0 bases and the J segment 4 bases; nucleotides outside the gene matches: 9. This CDR3 reads CASSLGTGTGGTEAFF. The CDR3 DNA sequence: TGCGCCAGCAGCTTGGGGACAGGCACCGGTGGCACTGAAGCTTTCTTT. Drawing the rest from reference TRBV5-1 and TRBJ1-1, the complete variable domain is KAGVTQTPRYLIKTRGQQVTLSCSPISGHRSVSWYQQTPGQGLQFLFEYFSETQRNKGNFPGRFSGRQFSNSRSEMNVSTLELGDSALYLCASSLGTGTGGTEAFFGQGTRLTVV.

The chain links TRBV15 to TRBJ1-2; TRBD1 matches at 8 bases. This CDR3 comprises 15 residues. Germline CDR1 LNHNV, CDR2 YYDKDF (reference sequence). Trimming cost V 0 bases and J 5 bases; bases outside gene matches: 5. Here the CDR3 reads CATSRDETGEYGYTF. The CDR3 region has the DNA TGTGCCACCAGCAGAGACGAGACAGGGGAGTATGGCTACACCTTC.

The chain recombines TRBV7-3 with TRBJ2-1, with TRBD2 identical over 9 bases. The CDR3 extends over 16 amino acids. Germline CDR1 SGHTA, CDR2 FQGTGA. V was pared by 5 bases and J by 4 bases, with 9 bases of the junction left unmatched. The CDR3 sequence: CASSPHGAGGYNEQFF. The CDR3 bases are TGTGCCAGCAGCCCCCATGGGGCGGGGGGGTACAATGAGCAGTTCTTC.

The genes are TRBV10-3 and TRBJ2-7, with unresolved D. Germline-derived CDR1 and CDR2 are ENHRY and SYGVKD. Between the trimmed V and J ends, which lost 4 bases and 2 bases, there was a span of 9 bases. The CDR3 length is 13 residues. CDR3 sequence (DNA): TGTGCCATCAGTGCTAACTTAGCCTACGAGCAGTACTTC. Its translation is CAISANLAYEQYF.

This clone was recorded only once. The rearrangement links TRBV28 to TRBJ1-5; TRBD1 matches at 7 bases. CDR1 is MDHEN and CDR2 is SYDVKM in the germline V gene. CDR3 length: 17 residues. Germline trimming cut 5 bases from V and 0 bases from J; bases unmatched to any gene: 10. The CDR3 sequence: CASSPRDRPYSNQPQHF. As DNA, the CDR3 is TGTGCCAGCAGTCCGCGGGACAGACCTTATAGCAATCAGCCCCAGCATTTT.

The chain is built from TRBV4-3 and TRBJ2-3, with 8 positions matching TRBD2. The CDR3 sequence is 15 residues long. CDR1 and CDR2 (germline): LGHNA, YSLEER. Trimming removed 0 bases from V and 8 bases from J; junction bases left unmatched: 7. CDR3 residues: CASSQDGPGGRTQYF. The DNA of the CDR3 is TGCGCCAGCAGCCAAGATGGGCCGGGGGGGCGTACGCAGTATTTT.

The chain has TRBV9 and TRBJ1-3; possible D gene TRBD1, 5 bases. From germline, CDR1 is SGDLS and CDR2 YYNGEE. Trimming removed 4 bases from V and 2 bases from J, with 7 bases in between. The CDR3 has 13 amino acids. CDR3 bases: TGTGCCAGCAGCCGACAGACTGGAAACACCATATATTTT. Translation: CASSRQTGNTIYF.

The chain carries TRBV9 and TRBJ2-3; possibly TRBD1 for D (5 bases). Germline values: CDR1 SGDLS, CDR2 YYNGEE. Trimming left V 0 bases short and J 4 bases short, with 9 bases between. The CDR3 length is 14 residues. The CDR3 coding sequence is TGTGCCAGCAGCGTAGCACAGGCTGCAGATACGCAGTATTTT. Translating gives CASSVAQAADTQYF.

The gene calls are TRBV6-2 or TRBV6-3 and TRBJ2-3, with 13 bases lining up with TRBD2. Germline V gives CDR1 MNHEY, CDR2 SVGEGT. V was clipped by 5 bases and J by 5 bases; unmatched bases: 7. This CDR3 has 16 amino acids. The CDR3 region is CASSRRLAGGGDTQYF. The CDR3 DNA reads TGTGCCAGCAGTCGCCGACTAGCGGGGGGAGGAGATACGCAGTATTTT.

V is TRBV30 and J is TRBJ1-1; D is uncertain. V was cut by 0 bases and J by 4 bases, with 15 bases left in between. This CDR3 contains 15 residues. Germline values: CDR1 GTSNPN, CDR2 SVGIG (reference sequence). CDR3 nucleotides: TGTGCCTGGAGTGTACTAAGTTTCGCGGCCACTGAAGCTTTCTTT. Amino acids: CAWSVLSFAATEAFF. The variable domain in full, completed from reference TRBV30 and TRBJ1-1, reads SQTIHQWPATLVQPVGSPLSLECTVEGTSNPNLYWYRQAAGRGLQLLFYSVGIGQISSEVPQNLSASRPQDRQFILSSKKLLLSDSGFYLCAWSVLSFAATEAFFGQGTRLTVV.

This clone came up a few times. The chain joins TRBV7-6 to TRBJ1-5; 7 bases are a match to TRBD1. After removal of 3 bases from V and 2 bases from J, the junction contained 4 bases not matched to a gene. Germline V gene lookup returns CDR1 SGHVS and CDR2 FNYEAQ. The CDR3 consists of 15 residues. The CDR3 DNA is TGTGCCAGCAGCTTGACAGGGAATGGCAATCAGCCCCAGCATTTT. Protein: CASSLTGNGNQPQHF.

Details on this clone: The sample contains more than one DNA sequence encoding this CDR3. The chain links TRBV4-1 to TRBJ1-3; tentative D call: TRBD1 (6 bases). The CDR3 totals 15 residues. Germline V lookup: CDR1 MGHRA, CDR2 YSYEKL. Trimming cost V 0 bases and J 2 bases, with 8 bases left between them. CDR3 sequence (DNA): TGCGCCAGCAGCCAAGACAGGGGACCTGGAAACACCATATATTTT. It codes for CASSQDRGPGNTIYF.

In this sample, this clone turned up a few times. This chain uses TRBV6-5 with TRBJ1-5; a possible D gene is TRBD1 (5 bases). The CDR3 runs to 14 residues. Germline CDR1 and CDR2: MNHEY and SVGAGI. V lost 6 bases, J lost 1 base, and 10 bases lay in between. The CDR3: CASSWGGSNQPQHF. The CDR3 coding sequence is TGTGCCAGCAGCTGGGGGGGAAGCAATCAGCCCCAGCATTTT.